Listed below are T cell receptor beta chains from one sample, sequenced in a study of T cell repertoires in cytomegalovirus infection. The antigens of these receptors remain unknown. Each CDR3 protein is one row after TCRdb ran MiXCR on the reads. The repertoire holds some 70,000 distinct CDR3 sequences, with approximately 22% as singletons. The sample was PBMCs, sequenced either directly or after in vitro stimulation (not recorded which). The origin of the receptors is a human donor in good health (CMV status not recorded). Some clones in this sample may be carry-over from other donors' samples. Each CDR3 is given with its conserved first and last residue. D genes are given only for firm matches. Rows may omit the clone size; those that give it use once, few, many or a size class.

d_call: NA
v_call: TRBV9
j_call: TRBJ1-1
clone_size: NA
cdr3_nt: TGTGCCAGCAGCGTAGAATTTTCCACTGAAGCTTTCTTT
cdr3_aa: CASSVEFSTEAFF

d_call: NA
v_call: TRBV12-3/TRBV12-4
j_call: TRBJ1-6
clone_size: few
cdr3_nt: TGTGCCAGCAAAACAGGAGGGGGGGTTAATTCACCCCTCCACTTT
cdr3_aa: CASKTGGGVNSPLHF

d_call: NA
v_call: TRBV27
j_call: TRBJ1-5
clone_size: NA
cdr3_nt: TGTGCCAGCGGGTTTAATCAGCCCCAGCATTTT
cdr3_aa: CASGFNQPQHF

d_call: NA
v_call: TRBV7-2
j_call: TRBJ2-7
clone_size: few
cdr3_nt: TGTGCCAGCAGCTTAGGTTGGGTTGGGGAGCAGTACTTC
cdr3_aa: CASSLGWVGEQYF

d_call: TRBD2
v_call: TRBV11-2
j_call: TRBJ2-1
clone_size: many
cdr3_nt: TGTGCCAGCAGCTTAGGAACTGGCGGGAGGGCCGGGGAGCAGTTCTTC
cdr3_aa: CASSLGTGGRAGEQFF

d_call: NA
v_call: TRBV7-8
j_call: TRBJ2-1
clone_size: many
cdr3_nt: TGTGCCAGCAGCGCCGACAGGGAGCAGTTCTTC
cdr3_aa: CASSADREQFF

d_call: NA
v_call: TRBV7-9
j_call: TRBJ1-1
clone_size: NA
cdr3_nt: TGTGCCAGCAGCCCCCCTGGGGGAAACACTGAAGCTTTCTTT
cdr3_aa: CASSPPGGNTEAFF

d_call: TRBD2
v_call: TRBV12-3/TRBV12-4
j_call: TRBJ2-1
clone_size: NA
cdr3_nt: TGTGCCAGCAGCCCTGCCCCCGCTGGACTAGCGGGGCGCAATGAGCAGTTCTTC
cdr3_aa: CASSPAPAGLAGRNEQFF

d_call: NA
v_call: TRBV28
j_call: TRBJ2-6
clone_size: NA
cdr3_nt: TGTGCCAGCCTTTCCCCGGGATCTGGGGCCAACGTCCTGACTTTC
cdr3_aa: CASLSPGSGANVLTF

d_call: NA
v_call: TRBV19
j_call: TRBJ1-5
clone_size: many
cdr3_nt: TGTGCCAGTAGTATTCACATTAATCAGCCCCAGCATTTT
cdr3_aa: CASSIHINQPQHF

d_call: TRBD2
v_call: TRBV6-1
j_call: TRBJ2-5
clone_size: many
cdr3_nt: TGTGCCAGCAGTGAAGTAGCTAGCGGGAGGGTAAGGGGGGAGACCCAGTACTTC
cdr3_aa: CASSEVASGRVRGETQYF

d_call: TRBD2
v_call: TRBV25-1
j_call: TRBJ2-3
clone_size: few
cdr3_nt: TGTGCCAGCAGTTTAGCGGGGCCGGGAGATACGCAGTATTTT
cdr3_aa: CASSLAGPGDTQYF

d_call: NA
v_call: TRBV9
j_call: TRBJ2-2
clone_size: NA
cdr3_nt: TGTGCCAGCAGCGAAGGGCCCCGCCCAGCCGGGGAGCTGTTTTTT
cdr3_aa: CASSEGPRPAGELFF

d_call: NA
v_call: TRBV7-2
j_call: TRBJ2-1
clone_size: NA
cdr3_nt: TGTGCCAGCAGCCCCATCAGCAATGAGCAGTTCTTC
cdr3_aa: CASSPISNEQFF

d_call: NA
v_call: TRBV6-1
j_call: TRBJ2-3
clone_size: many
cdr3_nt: TGTGCCAGCAAAGCCCTCCTGACAGCACTTATCACAGATACGCAGTATTTT
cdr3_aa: CASKALLTALITDTQYF

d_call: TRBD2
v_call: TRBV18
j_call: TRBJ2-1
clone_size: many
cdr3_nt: TGTGCCAGCTCACCATCCGACCTAGCGGGTTATAATGAGCAGTTCTTC
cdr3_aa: CASSPSDLAGYNEQFF

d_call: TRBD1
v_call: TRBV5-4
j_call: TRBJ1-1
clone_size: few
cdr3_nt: TGTGCCAGCAGCTTGTTGGAGGGGGCGTCAGGCACTGAAGCTTTCTTT
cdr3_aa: CASSLLEGASGTEAFF

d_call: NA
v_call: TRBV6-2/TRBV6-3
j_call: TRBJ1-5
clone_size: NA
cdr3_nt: TGTGCCAGCAGTTACCGCACAGGGACTCCAAGCAATCAGCCCCAGCATTTT
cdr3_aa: CASSYRTGTPSNQPQHF

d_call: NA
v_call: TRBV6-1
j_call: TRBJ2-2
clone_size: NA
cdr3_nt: TGTGCCAGCAGTTACCGCCGCCACGGGGCGAACACCGGGGAGCTGTTTTTT
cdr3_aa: CASSYRRHGANTGELFF

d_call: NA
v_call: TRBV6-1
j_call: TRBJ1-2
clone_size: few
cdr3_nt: TGTGCCAGCAGTGTACAGAATGGCTACACCTTC
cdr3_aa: CASSVQNGYTF

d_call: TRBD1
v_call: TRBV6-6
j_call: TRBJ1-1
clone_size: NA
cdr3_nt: TGTGCCAGCAGTGACAGGGGGAGGACTGAAGCTTTCTTT
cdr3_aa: CASSDRGRTEAFF

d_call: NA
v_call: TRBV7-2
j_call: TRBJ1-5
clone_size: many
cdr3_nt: TGTGCCAGCAGCTTAGAGTCGGGCGGCGGCAATCAGCCCCAGCATTTT
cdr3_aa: CASSLESGGGNQPQHF

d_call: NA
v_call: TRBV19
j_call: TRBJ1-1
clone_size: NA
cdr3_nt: TGTGCCAGTAGTATGGGAGTCGGAGAAGCTTTCTTT
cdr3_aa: CASSMGVGEAFF

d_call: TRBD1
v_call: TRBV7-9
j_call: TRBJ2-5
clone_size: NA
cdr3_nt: TGTGCCAGCAGCTTATTCACAGGGGGTCAAGAGACCCAGTACTTC
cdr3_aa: CASSLFTGGQETQYF

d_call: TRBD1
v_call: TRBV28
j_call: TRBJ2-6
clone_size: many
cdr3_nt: TGTGCCAGCAGTCCCTCCGGGACAGGGGGGTGGGGGGCCAACGTCCTGACTTTC
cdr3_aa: CASSPSGTGGWGANVLTF

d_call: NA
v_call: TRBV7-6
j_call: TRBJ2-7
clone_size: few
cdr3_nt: TGTGCCAGCAGCTTAGTGCAGTTTCCCTACGAGCAGTACTTC
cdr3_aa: CASSLVQFPYEQYF

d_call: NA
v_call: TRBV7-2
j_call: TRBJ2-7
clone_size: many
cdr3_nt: TGTGCCAGCCGCCCGGAGACCAAACGCGAGCAGTACTTC
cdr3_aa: CASRPETKREQYF

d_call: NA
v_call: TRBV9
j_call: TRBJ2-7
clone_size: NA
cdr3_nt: TGTGCCAGCAGCGTAGGGCAGGAGAGCTCCTACGAGCAGTACTTC
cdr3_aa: CASSVGQESSYEQYF

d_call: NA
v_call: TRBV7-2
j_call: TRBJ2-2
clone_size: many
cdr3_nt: TGTGCCAGCTCCAGGGACCCCACGGGTCCCGGGGAGCTGTTTTTT
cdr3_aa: CASSRDPTGPGELFF

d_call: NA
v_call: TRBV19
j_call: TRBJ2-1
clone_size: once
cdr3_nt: TGTGCCAGTAGTATCGACCAGGAGCAGTTCTTC
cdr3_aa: CASSIDQEQFF

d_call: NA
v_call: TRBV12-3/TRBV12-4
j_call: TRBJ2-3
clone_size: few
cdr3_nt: TGTGCCAGCAGTCTCTCGGGAGAAGATACGCAGTATTTT
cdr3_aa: CASSLSGEDTQYF

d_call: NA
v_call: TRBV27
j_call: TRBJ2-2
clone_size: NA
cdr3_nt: TGTGCCAGCAGTTTCTCACTAAACACCGGGGAGCTGTTTTTT
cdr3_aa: CASSFSLNTGELFF

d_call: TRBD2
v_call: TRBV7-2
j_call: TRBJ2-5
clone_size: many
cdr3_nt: TGTGCCAGCAGCTTAGACGGGAGGAGCCAAGAGACCCAGTACTTC
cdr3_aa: CASSLDGRSQETQYF

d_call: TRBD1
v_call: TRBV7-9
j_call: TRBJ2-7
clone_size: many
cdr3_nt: TGTGCCAGCAGCTTAGTTCCCGGGTCCAGGGGGCCATACGAGCAGTACTTC
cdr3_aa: CASSLVPGSRGPYEQYF

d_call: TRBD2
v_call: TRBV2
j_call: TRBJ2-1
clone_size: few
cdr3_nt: TGTGCCAGCAGTGAAGCGGGGGGGAACAATGAGCAGTTCTTC
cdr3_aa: CASSEAGGNNEQFF

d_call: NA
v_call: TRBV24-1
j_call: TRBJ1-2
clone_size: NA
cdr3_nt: TGTGCCACCAGTGATTTCGCGGGGGCGGGTGGCTACACCTTC
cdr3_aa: CATSDFAGAGGYTF

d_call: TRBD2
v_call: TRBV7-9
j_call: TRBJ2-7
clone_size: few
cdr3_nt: TGTGCCAGCAGCCCACCTAGCGGGAGGGCCGACGAGCAGTACTTC
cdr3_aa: CASSPPSGRADEQYF